This T cell receptor (beta chain) was found in a study of blood T cell repertoires in COVID-19. Across the study: Researchers got acute and convalescent COVID-19 samples from the United States, Italy and Spain. PBMCs, B-cell-depleted T cells, or T cells provided the cDNA or gDNA that made up the material.

The authors' processing: Amplified reference gene primers provided the basis for estimating nucleated cell counts. TCRdb's table, derived via immunoSEQ multiplex PCR, lists solely in-frame clones and lacks some. V and J calls plus clone size are reproduced from that table; the DNA served to infer D and trimming. The sample contains some 170,000 clones, more than 80% of which appear only once. V lost 5 bases, J lost 5 bases, and 12 bases lay in between. The length of the CDR3 is 13 residues. CDR1 is MDHEN and CDR2 is SYDVKM in the germline V gene. In this sample, this clone turned up once. The sample comprised peripheral blood. The origin of this receptor is a woman in her sixties with acute or convalescent COVID-19. The rearrangement uses TRBV28 and TRBJ1-2, with a tentative D call TRBD1 (6 bases). The CDR3 loop reads CASSPGHSYGYTF. The CDR3 DNA follows: TGTGCCAGCAGTCCGGGACACTCTTATGGCTACACCTTC.